This T cell receptor (beta chain) was recorded in a study of blood T cell repertoires in COVID-19. This table comes from immunoSEQ multiplex PCR, and its TCRdb copy is limited to in-frame clones, with some not included. The table includes about 200,000 clones, around 92% detected once. Across under 25 US areas, participants ranged in age from 18 to 89 years. V was clipped by 4 bases and J by 9 bases, with 12 bases between them. There are 11 residues in the CDR3. The germline CDR1 and CDR2 sequences are GTSNPN and SVGIG (reference sequence). Sequencing input: PBMCs or T cells enriched from blood (not recorded which). The clonotype originates from a woman in her twenties or thirties with acute COVID-19. The chain recombines TRBV30 with TRBJ1-1; TRBD1 might be the D (6 bases). Written as DNA, the CDR3 is TGTGCCTGGATCCAGGACAGTAAAGCTTTCTTT. This encodes CAWIQDSKAFF.